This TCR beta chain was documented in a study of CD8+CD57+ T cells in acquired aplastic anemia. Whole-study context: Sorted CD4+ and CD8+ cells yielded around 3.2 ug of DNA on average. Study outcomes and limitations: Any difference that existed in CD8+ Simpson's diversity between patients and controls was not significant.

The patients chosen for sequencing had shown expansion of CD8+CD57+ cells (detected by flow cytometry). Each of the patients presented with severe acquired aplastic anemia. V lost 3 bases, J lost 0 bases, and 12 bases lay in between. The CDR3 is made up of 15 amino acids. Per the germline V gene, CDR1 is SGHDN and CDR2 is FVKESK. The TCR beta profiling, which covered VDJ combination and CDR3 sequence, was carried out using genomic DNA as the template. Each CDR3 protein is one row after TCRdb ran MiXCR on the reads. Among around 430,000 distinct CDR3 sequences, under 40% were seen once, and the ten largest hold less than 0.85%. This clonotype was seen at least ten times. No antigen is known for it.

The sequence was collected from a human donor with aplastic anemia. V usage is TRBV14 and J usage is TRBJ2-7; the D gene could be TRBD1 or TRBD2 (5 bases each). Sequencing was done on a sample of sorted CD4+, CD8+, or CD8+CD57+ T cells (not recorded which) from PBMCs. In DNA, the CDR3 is TGTGCCAGCAGCCATACGGGACGGGTCTCCTACGAGCAGTACTTC. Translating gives CASSHTGRVSYEQYF. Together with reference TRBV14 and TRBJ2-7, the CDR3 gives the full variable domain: EAGVTQFPSHSVIEKGQTVTLRCDPISGHDNLYWYRRVMGKEIKFLLHFVKESKQDESGMPNNRFLAERTGGTYSTLKVQPAELEDSGVYFCASSHTGRVSYEQYFGPGTRLTVT.